This T cell receptor (beta chain) was observed in a study of Graves' ophthalmopathy and Graves' hyperthyroidism. The V end lost 4 bases, the J end lost 1 base, and 11 bases lay between the germline ends. CDR3 length: 15 amino acids. Germline values: CDR1 KGHSH, CDR2 LQKENI. The sequenced template was RNA, covering the TCR beta CDR3 region. Second-round multiplex PCR followed a first-round RT-PCR using HTBI primers. TCRdb re-called the multiplex PCR reads with MiXCR, one entry per CDR3 protein. The sample has 500,000 to 700,000 distinct CDR3 sequences; approximately 22% are singletons. The J gene is TRBJ1-5, the V gene TRBV18; D is undetermined. This TCR came from a woman aged 18-29 years with stable Graves' hyperthyroidism. Some clones in this sample may be carry-over from other donors' samples. Sequenced: peripheral blood. CDR3 residues: CASSQGFGSNQPQHF. CDR3 in DNA: TGTGCCAGCTCACAGGGATTCGGGAGCAATCAGCCCCAGCATTTT. Using reference TRBV18 and TRBJ1-5 for the parts outside the CDR3, the full variable domain is NAGVMQNPRHLVRRRGQEARLRCSPMKGHSHVYWYRQLPEEGLKFMVYLQKENIIDESGMPKERFSAEFPKEGPSILRIQQVVRGDSAAYFCASSQGFGSNQPQHFGDGTRLSIL.